This TCR beta chain appears in the sequencing data of a study of blood T cell repertoires in COVID-19. Source study methods: Quantification of nucleated cells was approximated via reference gene primer amplification. TCRdb keeps only in-frame clones here, not all; method: immunoSEQ multiplex PCR. V, J and clone size were drawn from that table, and D and trimming were deduced from the DNA. The sample includes some 85,000 clones, roughly 80% of them seen just once. This CDR3 comprises 14 residues. The V and J ends lost 7 bases and 2 bases, in that order; junction bases with no gene match: 7. Per germline, CDR1 LNHDA and CDR2 SQIVND (reference sequence).

The TCR originated in a man between 65 and 85 years old with COVID-19, enrolled during active disease. Sequencing used peripheral blood. This chain connects TRBV19 to TRBJ2-7; 8 bases line up with TRBD2. CDR3 amino acids: CASTNGLAPYEQYF. CDR3 DNA sequence: TGTGCCAGTACCAATGGACTAGCCCCCTACGAGCAGTACTTC.